What follows are 26 T cell receptor beta chains derived from one specimen sequenced in a study of T cells in women clearing cervical HPV infection. Only in-frame clones appear in the TCRdb table, and some are missing; sequencing was by immunoSEQ multiplex PCR. Seen in this sample are about 39,000 clones; the ten most common clones hold 4.5% to 5.5%. Material: blood buffy coat. These receptors were obtained from a woman aged 18 to 75 with a cervical HPV16 infection that either progressed to CIN3+ or cleared (not recorded which).

The covered CDR3 bases are TGTGCCAGCAGTTCCTCCTCTAGGCCGCCACGCACAGATACG. Translation: CASSSSSRPPRTDT. The whole CDR3 sequence reads CASSSSSRPPRTDTQYF. The chain carries TRBV6-2 or TRBV6-3 and TRBJ2-3, with D unclear. The DNA ends 3 residues before the CDR3 does, and the rest of the CDR3 is filled in from the germline J gene. The CDR3 covers 17 residues. V lost 4 bases to trimming and J lost 1 base, with 18 bases between them. Germline loops: CDR1 MNHEY, CDR2 SVGEGT.

Of note for this clone: The read gets to within 3 residues of the CDR3 end, and the germline J gene fills in the rest. V usage is TRBV5-1 and J usage is TRBJ2-3; the match to TRBD1 covers 8 bases. V lost 2 bases and J lost 1; bases outside the gene matches: 3. In germline, CDR1 is SGHRS, CDR2 YFSETQ. The CDR3 length is 15 residues. The DNA read from the CDR3 is TGCGCCAGCAGCTTTACAGGGGGTGGCACAGATACG. Amino acid sequence: CASSFTGGGTDT. The entire CDR3 is CASSFTGGGTDTQYF.

On this clone itself: The read ends 3 residues shy of where the CDR3 ends; the end is completed using the germline J gene. The rearrangement joins TRBV11-2 to TRBJ1-5; D is possibly TRBD1 (6 bases). Per germline, CDR1 SGHAT and CDR2 FQNNGV. V was cut by 1 base and J by 5 bases, with 12 bases left in between. This CDR3 has 15 residues. The sequenced CDR3 bases are TGTGCCAGCAGCTTAGGTACAGGGAGTCATCAGCCC. Translating gives CASSLGTGSHQP. The full CDR3 sequence reads CASSLGTGSHQPQHF.

Of note for this clone: The read gets to within 3 residues of the CDR3 end, and the germline J gene fills in the rest. V gene TRBV30 combines with J gene TRBJ1-1; TRBD1 agrees at 12 bases. The V segment lost 6 bases and the J segment 3 bases; nucleotides outside the gene matches: 11. Germline V gene sequence: CDR1 GTSNPN, CDR2 SVGIG (reference sequence). The CDR3 is 16 residues long. The CDR3 DNA, read in part, is TGTGCCTGCAATACCGGGACAGGGGGCGCGGACACTGAA. It encodes CACNTGTGGADTE. From start to end, the CDR3 is CACNTGTGGADTEAFF.

Remarks on this clone: The read ends 3 residues early relative to the CDR3; the germline J gene fills the gap. This chain connects TRBV11-2 to TRBJ2-4; 7 bases are shared with TRBD1. Trimming took 5 bases from V and 3 from J; bases not matched to a gene: 4. This CDR3 region has 14 residues. CDR1 and CDR2 (germline): SGHAT, FQNNGV. CDR3 in amino acids: CASSTGQSKNIQYF. CDR3 DNA (partial): TGTGCCAGCAGCACGGGACAGAGCAAAAACATT.

A remark on this clone: The read terminates 3 residues ahead of where the CDR3 ends, so the germline J gene completes it. This chain uses TRBV27 with TRBJ1-6; 8 bases fit TRBD1. V gave up 3 bases and J gave up 9 bases; unmatched junction bases: 7. Germline V gene sequence: CDR1 MNHEY, CDR2 SMNVEV (reference sequence). The length of the CDR3 is 15 residues. This chain's CDR3 is CASSFPGGRGSPLHF. The sequenced CDR3 bases are TGTGCCAGCAGTTTCCCAGGGGGCAGAGGTTCACCC.

As for this clone: The CDR3 end is not reached by the read, which stops 3 residues before it; the germline J gene fills it in. This chain joins TRBV5-1 and TRBJ2-7; 7 bases match TRBD1. CDR1 is SGHRS and CDR2 is YFSETQ in the germline V gene. Trimming took 4 bases from V and 5 from J; bases not matched to a gene: 6. The CDR3 is made up of 13 amino acids. The CDR3 bases that were read are TGCGCCAGCAGCACGGGACAGATCCACGAG. It codes for CASSTGQIHE. From start to end, the CDR3 is CASSTGQIHEQYF.

The sequenced part of the CDR3 DNA is TGTGCAAGTCGCTTAGCGCAGTTTTACAGGAGATACAATGAG. It specifies CASRLAQFYRRYNE. The full CDR3 sequence reads CASRLAQFYRRYNEQFF. V gene TRBV7-2 combines with J gene TRBJ2-1; D tentatively fits TRBD1 or TRBD2 (5 bases each). The read ends 3 residues before the CDR3 terminus; that terminus is restored from the germline J gene. This CDR3 region has 17 residues. Looked up from germline, CDR1 is SGHTA and CDR2 is FQGNSA.

CDR3 protein: CASRKRANTDTQYF. The covered CDR3 bases are TGTGCCAGCAGGAAGAGAGCTAACACAGATACG. This chain links TRBV7-9 with TRBJ2-3, with D uncertain. The CDR3 extends 3 residues past the end of the read, so its final part is completed from the germline J gene. The CDR3 has 14 amino acids. Germline lookup yields CDR1 SEHNR and CDR2 FQNEAQ (reference sequence). V was trimmed by 6 bases and J by 2 bases, leaving 12 bases between them.

As for this clone: The read terminates 3 residues ahead of where the CDR3 ends, so the germline J gene completes it. This chain uses TRBV27 with TRBJ2-7, with 9 bases that match TRBD1. Germline CDR1 is MNHEY and CDR2 is SMNVEV (reference sequence). The trim removed 3 bases at V and 3 bases at J, leaving 3 bases unmatched. This CDR3 comprises 14 residues. Partial CDR3 DNA: TGTGCCAGCAGTTTCCGGGACAGGGACTACGAG. It encodes CASSFRDRDYE. The entire CDR3 sequence reads CASSFRDRDYEQYF.

For this clone: The read finishes 3 residues shy of the CDR3 end, and the germline J gene is used to complete it. J is TRBJ1-3 and V is TRBV4-1; weak D call: TRBD1 (5 bases). Germline V gene data show CDR1 as MGHRA and CDR2 as YSYEKL. The CDR3 spans 18 residues. The germline V and J ends were trimmed by 1 base and 0 bases, with 16 bases remaining between them. Incomplete CDR3 DNA: TGCGCCAGCAGCCAAGCAAGCCAGGGTCCCGTCTCTGGAAACACC. The encoded protein is CASSQASQGPVSGNT. The entire CDR3 is CASSQASQGPVSGNTIYF.

CDR3 loop: CAISESGFTGETQYF. The sequenced part of the CDR3 DNA is TGTGCCATCAGTGAGTCGGGGTTCACGGGGGAGACC. The chain uses TRBV10-3 and TRBJ2-5; a weak D match, TRBD2 (5 bases). Coverage ceases 3 residues before the CDR3 finishes, and the germline J gene fills in the end. The CDR3 is 15 residues long. Trimming left V 0 bases short and J 5 bases short, with 13 bases between. Germline CDR1 reads ENHRY; CDR2 reads SYGVKD.

To note about this clone: The CDR3 end is not reached by the read, which stops 3 residues before it; the germline J gene fills it in. The chain couples TRBV2 to TRBJ1-1, with 7 bases fitting TRBD1. J lost 2 bases, V lost 5 bases, and 5 bases had no gene match. Per germline, CDR1 SNHLY and CDR2 FYNNEI. The CDR3 is made up of 14 amino acids. CDR3 DNA, as far as it was read: TGTGCCAGCAGTCCGGGACAGATCAACACTGAA. Its protein product is CASSPGQINTE. In full, the CDR3 reads CASSPGQINTEAFF. Full variable domain (outside the CDR3, taken from reference TRBV2 and TRBJ1-1): EPEVTQTPSHQVTQMGQEVILRCVPISNHLYFYWYRQILGQKVEFLVSFYNNEISEKSEIFDDQFSVERPDGSNFTLKIRSTKLEDSAMYFCASSPGQINTEAFFGQGTRLTVV.

The CDR3: CASSAQGGNQPQHF. CDR3 DNA, as far as it was read: TGTGCCAGCAGTGCCCAGGGAGGGAATCAGCCC. V is TRBV2 and J is TRBJ1-5; D possibly corresponds to TRBD1 (5 bases). The missing CDR3 end, 3 residues past where the read stops, is filled in from the germline J gene. Germline CDR1 SNHLY, CDR2 FYNNEI. V was pared by 4 bases and J by 4 bases, with 11 bases between. The CDR3 runs 14 residues.

In regard to this clone: The read ends 3 residues early relative to the CDR3; the germline J gene fills the gap. The chain couples TRBV18 to TRBJ2-2; D remains unclear. CDR3 length: 12 amino acids. CDR1 is KGHSH and CDR2 is LQKENI in the germline V gene. The V gene lost 5 bases and the J gene lost 3 bases, with 4 bases spanning the gap. The CDR3 loop reads CASSSYTGELFF. The sequenced part of the CDR3 DNA is TGTGCCAGCTCATCTTACACCGGGGAG.

About this clone itself: Coverage ceases 3 residues before the CDR3 finishes, and the germline J gene fills in the end. V is TRBV2 and J is TRBJ2-7; 10 bases align to TRBD1. The germline V gene encodes CDR1 SNHLY and CDR2 FYNNEI. The V segment lost 6 bases and the J segment 6 bases; nucleotides outside the gene matches: 11. The CDR3 has 15 amino acids. The CDR3 region is CASSVTGTGALEQYF. The sequenced CDR3 bases are TGTGCCAGCAGCGTAACAGGGACAGGGGCTCTCGAG.

About this clone: The read is 3 residues too short to cover the CDR3 end, so that end is filled in from the germline J gene. The chain couples TRBV13 to TRBJ2-7; 7 bases agree with TRBD1. J lost 4 bases, V lost 4 bases, and 10 bases had no gene match. Germline V gene lookup returns CDR1 PRHDT and CDR2 FYEKMQ (reference sequence). The CDR3 loop spans 15 amino acids. The sequenced CDR3 bases are TGTGCCAGCAGCTCTTCACAGGGGAGACAGTACGAG. Its protein product is CASSSSQGRQYE. The whole CDR3 protein reads CASSSSQGRQYEQYF.

About this clone: The read terminates 3 residues before the CDR3 end, so the remaining end is supplied by the germline J gene. The genes are TRBV2 and TRBJ1-6; perhaps TRBD1 as D (6 bases). The CDR3 totals 16 residues. Trimming took 2 bases from V and 0 from J, leaving 8 bases between them. The germline V gene has CDR1 SNHLY and CDR2 FYNNEI. Partial CDR3 DNA: TGTGCCAGCAGTGAACAGGGGAGCTCCTATAATTCACCC. This translates into CASSEQGSSYNSP. The full CDR3 is CASSEQGSSYNSPLHF.

In the case of this clone: The sequence runs out 3 residues before the end of the CDR3; the remainder is reconstructed from the germline J gene. The rearrangement links TRBV14 to TRBJ2-7, with a tentative D call TRBD2 (6 bases). The CDR3 has 14 residues. The germline V and J ends were trimmed by 0 bases and 5 bases, with 11 bases remaining between them. Germline loops: CDR1 SGHDN, CDR2 FVKESK. The sequenced CDR3 bases are TGTGCCAGCAGCCAAGAGGGCAGGGAGGACGAG. This codes for CASSQEGREDE. The complete CDR3 protein is CASSQEGREDEQYF.

Points on this clone: The read ends 3 residues early relative to the CDR3; the germline J gene fills the gap. The chain couples TRBV19 to TRBJ2-2; the match to TRBD1 covers 7 bases. Germline V gene sequence: CDR1 LNHDA, CDR2 SQIVND (reference sequence). V trimming: 4 bases; J trimming: 4 bases; junction bases outside the gene matches: 3. There are 14 residues in the CDR3. The CDR3: CASSTYRGTGELFF. Partial CDR3 DNA: TGTGCCAGTAGTACCTACAGGGGCACCGGGGAG.

Worth noting for this clone: The read halts 3 residues ahead of the CDR3 end, with the missing end drawn from the germline J gene. The J gene is TRBJ2-7, the V gene TRBV14, with D possibly matching TRBD1 (5 bases). Deletions cut 4 bases from V and 5 bases from J, with 12 bases between. The V gene's germline CDR1 is SGHDN and CDR2 FVKESK. The CDR3 sequence is 13 residues long. The CDR3 DNA, read in part, is TGTGCCAGCAGCCTCAATGGGGCCAACGAG. Amino acids: CASSLNGANE. The complete CDR3 reads CASSLNGANEQYF.

The sequenced CDR3 bases are TGTGCCAGCAGCGACAGGCCGTATGGC. It translates to CASSDRPYG. The complete CDR3 sequence is CASSDRPYGYTF. The J gene is TRBJ1-2, the V gene TRBV11-3; tentative D call: TRBD1 (6 bases). The CDR3 end lies 3 residues beyond the end of the read and is filled in from the germline J gene. The V gene's germline CDR1 is SGHNT and CDR2 YENEEA. V lost 5 bases and J 5 bases, leaving 9 bases between the germline ends. The CDR3 length is 12 residues.

The CDR3 DNA, read in part, is TGTGCCAGCAGTGAGGGACTCCTCACAGATACG. Its translation is CASSEGLLTDT. The complete CDR3 protein is CASSEGLLTDTQYF. The rearrangement joins TRBV7-8 to TRBJ2-3; maybe TRBD2 (6 bases). The read terminates 3 residues before the CDR3 end, so the remaining end is supplied by the germline J gene. V lost 6 bases to trimming and J lost 2 bases, with 12 bases between them. The germline CDR1 and CDR2 sequences are SGHVS and FQNEAQ. The CDR3 extends over 14 amino acids.

With regard to this clone: The CDR3 extends 3 residues past the end of the read, so its final part is completed from the germline J gene. J is TRBJ1-5 and V is TRBV19; 9 positions agree with TRBD1. Looked up from germline, CDR1 is LNHDA and CDR2 is SQIVND (reference sequence). This CDR3 spans 15 amino acids. With 3 bases clipped from V and 6 bases from J, the junction kept 6 bases outside the gene matches. The CDR3 sequence is CASSIGQGMGQPQHF. The CDR3 DNA, read in part, is TGTGCCAGTAGTATCGGACAGGGGATGGGTCAGCCC. The full variable domain, with the rest looked up from reference TRBV19 and TRBJ1-5, is DGGITQSPKYLFRKEGQNVTLSCEQNLNHDAMYWYRQDPGQGLRLIYYSQIVNDFQKGDIAEGYSVSREKKESFPLTVTSAQKNPTAFYLCASSIGQGMGQPQHFGDGTRLSIL.

On this clone itself: From the germline J gene comes the end of the CDR3, since the read stops 3 residues before it. V usage is TRBV11-2 and J usage is TRBJ1-1; unclear D gene. The length of the CDR3 is 13 residues. V shed 1 base and J shed 1 base, with 4 bases lying between them. Looked up from germline, CDR1 is SGHAT and CDR2 is FQNNGV. The CDR3 DNA, read in part, is TGTGCCAGCAGCTTAGCAGGGAACACTGAA. It encodes CASSLAGNTE. The full CDR3 sequence reads CASSLAGNTEAFF.

A note on this clone: Coverage ceases 3 residues before the CDR3 finishes, and the germline J gene fills in the end. V and J are TRBV5-6 and TRBJ1-2; 7 nucleotides agree with TRBD1. CDR1 and CDR2 (germline): SGHDT, YYEEEE. The CDR3 length is 13 residues. V lost 3 bases and J lost 5; bases outside the gene matches: 4. The CDR3: CASSYSGGYGYTF. CDR3 DNA, as far as it was read: TGTGCCAGCAGCTACTCAGGGGGTTATGGC.